This is a list of T cell receptor beta chains from one sample in a study of blood T cell repertoires in COVID-19. Sequencing was performed with immunoSEQ multiplex PCR; in TCRdb, only in-frame clones are kept and a portion is missing. The table shows around 320,000 clones, with about nine tenths occurring only once. The source material was peripheral blood. Source of these receptors: a woman aged 30 to 39 who had recovered from COVID-19. Both conserved end residues are part of each CDR3. Fields, in order: D gene, clone size, V gene, J gene, CDR3 protein, CDR3 DNA. The D gene is left open where the match is weak. Rows give clone size only sometimes, using once, few, many, or a class for an expanded clone.

NA	NA	TRBV7-2	TRBJ1-5	CASSLGGGISNQPQHF	TGTGCCAGCAGCTTAGGAGGAGGAATTAGCAATCAGCCCCAGCATTTT
NA	NA	TRBV10-1	TRBJ2-3	CASSVNRGYLDTQYF	TGCGCCAGCAGTGTAAATCGGGGGTACTTAGATACGCAGTATTTT
TRBD1	NA	TRBV4-1	TRBJ1-3	CASSQGAGGSPGNTIYF	TGCGCCAGCAGCCAAGGGGCAGGGGGCTCGCCCGGAAACACCATATATTTT
TRBD1	NA	TRBV18	TRBJ1-2	CASSQETGLDGYTF	TGTGCCAGCTCACAGGAGACAGGGTTGGATGGCTACACCTTC
NA	NA	TRBV5-8	TRBJ1-6	CASSREGPNSPLHF	TGTGCCAGCAGCAGGGAGGGACCTAATTCACCCCTCCACTTT
NA	NA	TRBV5-6	TRBJ1-5	CASSWGVHGPQHF	TGTGCCAGCAGCTGGGGAGTGCATGGGCCCCAGCATTTT
NA	once	TRBV9	TRBJ1-4	CASSPRAGYGGEKLFF	TGTGCCAGCAGCCCCCGGGCAGGGTACGGTGGCGAAAAACTGTTTTTT
TRBD1	NA	TRBV28	TRBJ2-7	CASSFQTGPYEQYF	TGTGCCAGCAGTTTTCAGACAGGGCCCTACGAGCAGTACTTC
TRBD2	NA	TRBV7-2	TRBJ2-3	CASSLEAAGVDTQYF	TGTGCCAGCAGCTTAGAGGCAGCGGGGGTAGATACGCAGTATTTT
NA	NA	TRBV5-1	TRBJ2-2	CASSPWGVLNTGELFF	TGCGCCAGCAGCCCATGGGGGGTCTTGAACACCGGGGAGCTGTTTTTT
TRBD1	NA	TRBV10-3	TRBJ1-2	CAISGGQGSYGYTF	TGTGCCATCAGTGGAGGACAGGGGTCCTATGGCTACACCTTC
NA	NA	TRBV11-2	TRBJ2-2	CASSLAGLNTGELFF	TGTGCCAGCAGCTTAGCAGGGCTGAACACCGGGGAGCTGTTTTTT
NA	NA	TRBV19	TRBJ1-5	CASSIRDSNQPQHF	TGTGCCAGTAGTATACGGGATAGCAATCAGCCCCAGCATTTT
NA	NA	TRBV7-6	TRBJ2-5	CASSVGQRLQETQYF	TGTGCCAGCAGCGTTGGACAGCGCCTCCAAGAGACCCAGTACTTC
NA	NA	TRBV7-2	TRBJ1-6	CASRLRWSNSPLHF	TGTGCCAGCAGATTAAGGTGGAGCAATTCACCCCTCCACTTT
TRBD1	once	TRBV24-1	TRBJ2-3	CATSGDRYYTDTQYF	TGTGCCACCAGTGGGGACAGATACTACACAGATACGCAGTATTTT
TRBD2	NA	TRBV3-1/TRBV3-2	TRBJ2-3	CASSLRASGVSDTQYF	TGTGCCAGCAGCCTTAGGGCTAGCGGGGTGTCAGATACGCAGTATTTT
TRBD1	NA	TRBV9	TRBJ1-4	CASSVTGGEGEKLFF	TGTGCCAGCAGCGTAACAGGGGGTGAAGGGGAAAAACTGTTTTTT
NA	NA	TRBV30	TRBJ2-1	CAWIQGSSYNEQFF	TGTGCCTGGATCCAGGGCAGCTCCTACAATGAGCAGTTCTTC
NA	once	TRBV9	TRBJ2-2	CASSVGLFGGRTGELFF	TGTGCCAGCAGCGTAGGTTTGTTCGGGGGGCGAACCGGGGAGCTGTTTTTT
TRBD1	NA	TRBV5-6	TRBJ2-1	CASSLIQGLGYNEQFF	TGTGCCAGCAGCCTTATACAGGGGCTTGGATACAATGAGCAGTTCTTC
NA	once	TRBV30	TRBJ2-3	CAWTRQSDTQYF	TGTGCCTGGACCCGACAGTCAGATACGCAGTATTTT
NA	NA	TRBV15	TRBJ1-2	CATSRDRTVANYGYTF	TGTGCCACCAGCAGAGACCGGACAGTTGCTAACTATGGCTACACCTTC
TRBD1	NA	TRBV28	TRBJ1-6	CASISSPGQGESSYNSPLHF	TGTGCCAGCATTTCTTCCCCGGGACAGGGAGAGAGCTCCTATAATTCACCCCTCCACTTT
NA	once	TRBV2	TRBJ1-5	CASSGPSGPQHF	TGTGCCAGCAGTGGCCCCTCCGGGCCCCAGCATTTT
NA	once	TRBV18	TRBJ2-3	CASSVGGGTDTQYF	TGTGCCAGCTCAGTGGGCGGGGGCACAGATACGCAGTATTTT
NA	NA	TRBV5-8	TRBJ2-7	CASSLLVIRDEQYF	TGTGCCAGCAGCTTGCTAGTTATTCGGGACGAGCAGTACTTC
TRBD1	NA	TRBV13	TRBJ1-6	CASSTGQGSSPLHF	TGTGCCAGCAGCACGGGACAGGGTTCGTCACCCCTCCACTTT
TRBD1	NA	TRBV19	TRBJ1-1	CASRGTGPNTEAFF	TGTGCCAGTAGAGGGACAGGGCCGAACACTGAAGCTTTCTTT
NA	NA	TRBV6-5	TRBJ2-2	CASSYPDRGPGELFF	TGTGCCAGCAGTTACCCCGACCGAGGCCCCGGGGAGCTGTTTTTT
NA	NA	TRBV24-1	TRBJ2-5	CATSEPTGLGQETQYF	TGTGCCACCAGTGAACCAACAGGGCTCGGGCAAGAGACCCAGTACTTC
NA	NA	TRBV4-2	TRBJ2-5	CASSQINPDKTETQYF	TGTGCCAGCAGCCAAATTAATCCGGACAAGACAGAGACCCAGTACTTC
NA	few	TRBV5-1	TRBJ2-3	CASGLAGLGTDTQYF	TGCGCCAGCGGACTCGCGGGGTTGGGCACAGATACGCAGTATTTT
TRBD1	NA	TRBV7-9	TRBJ1-2	CASSAQGQGPYGYTF	TGTGCCAGCAGCGCTCAAGGACAGGGCCCGTATGGCTACACCTTC
NA	NA	TRBV27	TRBJ2-7	CASSATGTAGSYEQYF	TGTGCCAGCAGTGCCACCGGGACAGCGGGTTCCTACGAGCAGTACTTC
TRBD1	NA	TRBV30	TRBJ1-6	CAWSPTGAYYNSPLHF	TGTGCCTGGAGCCCGACAGGGGCCTACTATAATTCACCCCTCCACTTT
NA	once	TRBV19	TRBJ2-3	CASSGRQGTDTQYF	TGTGCCAGTAGTGGACGACAGGGCACAGATACGCAGTATTTT